This T cell receptor (beta chain) was retrieved from a study of blood T cell repertoires in COVID-19. Overall study context: Whether acute or convalescent, the COVID-19 samples came from the United States, Italy and Spain. T cells, B-cell-depleted T cells, or PBMCs provided the cDNA or gDNA that served as material.

Original data processing: Nucleated cell counts were estimated from reference gene primer amplification. Method: immunoSEQ multiplex PCR; TCRdb's copy keeps in-frame clones and lacks some. V, J and clone size derive from that table, while D and trimming were established from the DNA sequence. Counted here are 250,000 or so clones, around nine tenths occurring once; the ten biggest clones make up about 7.1%. This CDR3 has 17 residues. The junction had 10 bases not matched to a gene; V was cut back by 6 bases and J by 0 bases. Germline V CDR1 and CDR2: KGHSH, LQKENI. The rearrangement joins TRBV18 to TRBJ2-5; TRBD1 agrees at 10 bases. Sample: peripheral blood. The source is a woman between 65 and 79 years old with active or convalescent COVID-19. The CDR3 DNA reads TGTGCCAGCTCCCCTATCGGACAGGGGGAGGACCAAGAGACCCAGTACTTC. It translates to CASSPIGQGEDQETQYF.